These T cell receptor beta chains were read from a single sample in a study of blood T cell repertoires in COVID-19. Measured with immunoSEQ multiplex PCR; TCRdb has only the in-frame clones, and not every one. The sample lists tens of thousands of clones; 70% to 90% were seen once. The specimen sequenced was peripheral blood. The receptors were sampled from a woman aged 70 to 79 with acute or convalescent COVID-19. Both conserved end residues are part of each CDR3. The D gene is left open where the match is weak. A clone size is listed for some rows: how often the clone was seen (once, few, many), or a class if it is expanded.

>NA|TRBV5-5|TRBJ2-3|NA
TGTGCCAGCAGCCAAGCGGGCGGTCAACTCACAGATACGCAGTATTTT
CASSQAGGQLTDTQYF
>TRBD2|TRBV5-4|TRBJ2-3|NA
TGTGCCAGCAGCTTGAGCGGGACCACAGATACGCAGTATTTT
CASSLSGTTDTQYF
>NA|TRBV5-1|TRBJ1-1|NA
TGCGCCAGCAGCTCCCAGGGGAGCACTGAAGCTTTCTTT
CASSSQGSTEAFF
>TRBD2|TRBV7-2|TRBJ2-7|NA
TGTGCCAGCAGCCGTGGACTAGCAACCTACGAGCAGTACTTC
CASSRGLATYEQYF
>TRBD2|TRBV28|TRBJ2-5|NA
TGTGCCAGCACCCTTAGCGGGAGTAGAGAGACCCAGTACTTC
CASTLSGSRETQYF
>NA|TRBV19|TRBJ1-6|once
TGTGCCAGTAGTCCGGAGCTGTACCGGACCCTCCACTTT
CASSPELYRTLHF
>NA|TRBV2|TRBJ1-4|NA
TGTGCCAGCAGTGAATCGGAGAAGAATGAAAAACTGTTTTTT
CASSESEKNEKLFF
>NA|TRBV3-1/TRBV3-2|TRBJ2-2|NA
TGTGCCAGCAGTCCCGGGACTCTAAACACCGGGGAGCTGTTTTTT
CASSPGTLNTGELFF
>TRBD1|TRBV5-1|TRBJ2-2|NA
TGCGCCAGCGACCAGGGGGCGGACACCGGGGAGCTGTTTTTT
CASDQGADTGELFF
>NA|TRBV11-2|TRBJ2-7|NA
TGTGCCAGCAGCTGGGCATTGGAGCAGTACTTC
CASSWALEQYF
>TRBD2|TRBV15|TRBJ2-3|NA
TGTGCCACCAGCAGAGAATCCCCGGGACTAGCGTGGTCAGATACGCAGTATTTT
CATSRESPGLAWSDTQYF
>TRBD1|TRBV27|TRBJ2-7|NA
TGTGCCAGCAGTCCCCAGGGACAGAGACCCTACGAGCAGTACTTC
CASSPQGQRPYEQYF
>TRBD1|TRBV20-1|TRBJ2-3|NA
TGCAGTGCAAGGACAGGAGGTCCGCAGTATTTT
CSARTGGPQYF
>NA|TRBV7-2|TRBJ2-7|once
TGTGCCAGCAGCTTAGTGGCAGCGGCCTACGAGCAGTACTTC
CASSLVAAAYEQYF
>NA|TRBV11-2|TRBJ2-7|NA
TGTGCCAGCAGCACCCAAATCGGGGGGCCAGGGCGAAAGTACGAGCAGTACTTC
CASSTQIGGPGRKYEQYF
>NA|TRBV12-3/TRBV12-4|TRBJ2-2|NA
TGTGCCAGCAGTTCCTCGAACACCGGGGAGCTGTTTTTT
CASSSSNTGELFF
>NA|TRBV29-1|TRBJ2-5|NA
TGCAGCGTTGCCCGGACACGCCAAGAGACCCAGTACTTC
CSVARTRQETQYF
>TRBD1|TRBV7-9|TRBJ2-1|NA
TGTGCCAGCAGCTTAGAAGGGACAGGGGTAGAGAATGAGCAGTTCTTC
CASSLEGTGVENEQFF
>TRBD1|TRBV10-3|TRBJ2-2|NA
TGTGCCATCAGCGGGACAGGGAGCACCGGGGAGCTGTTTTTT
CAISGTGSTGELFF
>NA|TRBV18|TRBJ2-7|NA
TGTGCCAGCTCACTCCTATCCTACGAGCAGTACTTC
CASSLLSYEQYF
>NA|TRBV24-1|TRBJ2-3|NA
TGTGCCACCAGTGACCCTGGCCGGGACACGGACTCAGATACGCAGTATTTT
CATSDPGRDTDSDTQYF
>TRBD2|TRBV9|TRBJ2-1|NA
TGTGCCAGCAGCGTGCTAGCGGTAAATTACAATGAGCAGTTCTTC
CASSVLAVNYNEQFF